This T cell receptor (beta chain) was profiled in a study of OX40 agonist ivuxolimab in advanced cancers. About the investigation overall: The costimulatory receptor OX40 (CD134) was targeted by ivuxolimab, a fully human IgG2 agonistic monoclonal antibody. Intravenous ivuxolimab was administered to patients every 2 weeks at six dose levels: 0.01, 0.1, 0.3, 1.5, 3 and 10 mg/kg. Of the roughly 51 dose-escalation patients, hepatocellular carcinoma was present in around 20, melanoma in approximately 15, renal cell carcinoma in 9 and head and neck cancer in 9. The dose-escalation cohort was almost 85% male with a mean age of 60 years, ranging from roughly 23 to 90. Patients were allowed to have had prior anti-PD-1, anti-PD-L1 or anti-CTLA-4 therapy, and approximately 40% of the dose-escalation patients had been treated with checkpoint inhibitors. Partial responses occurred in three dose-escalation patients: two with cutaneous melanoma and one with hepatocellular carcinoma. Peripheral TCRbeta sequencing aimed to test whether ivuxolimab altered TCR sequence diversity and caused clonal T-cell expansion. The paper reports the monotherapy dose-escalation portion (N of about 47 patients) of the phase I ivuxolimab trial. The paper as a whole reports these results and caveats: Which antigens the clonally expanded peripheral T cells were specific for was not determined. At doses from 0.1 to 3.0 mg/kg, clonal expansion was seen in both CD4+ and CD8+ blood T cells between baseline and week 6. After ivuxolimab, more expanded clones were found on average in CD8+ T cells than in CD4+ T cells. In the 0.1-3.0 mg/kg groups, partial responders were among the patients with the lowest normalized peripheral clonal expansion, particularly in CD8+ T cells. Low levels of normalized T-cell clonal expansion were also seen in some nonresponding patients.

Genomic DNA was isolated from the sorted cells so that the TCRbeta CDR3 region could be sequenced. TCRbeta CDR3 regions were sequenced using the immunoSEQ Assay. Sourced from immuneACCESS, this table was stored by TCRdb with only in-frame sequences that have V and J called. A share of the clones is absent; for the studies checked, an unresolved V gene accounts for under half, and the remainder has no known explanation. The sample table holds roughly 46,000 clones, of which 84% were seen once. Around 2.5% of the sample belongs to the ten largest clones. The germline V gene sets CDR1 to SNHLY and CDR2 to FYNNEI. The CDR3 runs 18 amino acids, cysteine and phenylalanine included. CDR3 DNA is the only sequence kept; it has 54 bases, read in frame from the first base. The junction carries 19 bases between V and J, which are trimmed by 4 bases and 0 bases respectively. About this clone: The antigen it binds to is not known. No qualities accompany the bases; no much larger clone lies one base away.

The trial excluded patients who had a history of autoimmune disease or were on systemic immunosuppression. In every dose cohort, peripheral blood was drawn for TCR sequencing at baseline, cycle 4 day 1, and cycle 7 day 1. Samples were obtained from an open-label, multicenter, first-in-human phase I dose-escalation trial of ivuxolimab. Adults with locally advanced or metastatic head and neck squamous cell, hepatocellular, melanoma or renal cell carcinoma were enrolled in the trial. Before TCR sequencing, CD4+ and CD8+ T cells were separately sorted from peripheral blood. Sample: CD4+ or CD8+ T cells sorted from blood, taken in a trial of the OX40 agonist ivuxolimab. This sequence was found in an adult with an advanced solid tumor such as melanoma, head and neck, liver or kidney cancer. The chain couples TRBV2 to TRBJ2-1; TRBD2 is perhaps the D gene, given 6 matching bases. At the DNA level, the sequence is TGTGCCAGCAGTGCGTACTCCACTAGCTCGAGCTCCTACAATGAGCAGTTCTTC. This codes for CASSAYSTSSSSYNEQFF.